These 19 T cell receptor beta chains were all obtained from the same sample, sequenced in a study of chemoradiotherapy in HPV16-positive cancers. Measured with immunoSEQ multiplex PCR; TCRdb has only the in-frame clones, and not every one. The sample includes 3,200 or so clones, 75% to 95% seen only once; the top ten take 2.5%. This sample comprised tumor tissue, obtained from a patient who underwent chemoradiotherapy. The receptors were gathered from a human donor with HPV-associated anogenital cancer.

V gene TRBV7-2 combines with J gene TRBJ2-5; TRBD1 aligns across 7 bases. The CDR3 runs to 14 residues. Germline V gene data show CDR1 as SGHTA and CDR2 as FQGNSA. Trimming at V came to 4 bases and at J to 3 bases, leaving 5 bases not matched to a gene. The CDR3 here is CASSWGTAKETQYF. CDR3 DNA: TGTGCCAGCAGCTGGGGGACAGCGAAAGAGACCCAGTACTTC.

With respect to this clone: Compared with germline, one end of the junction differs, possibly owing to a read error. The chain is built from TRBV6-5 and TRBJ2-5; no reliable D call. CDR3 size: 13 residues. Germline CDR1 and CDR2: MNHEY and SVGAGI. CDR3 in amino acids: CASSPTISTPKDF. The CDR3 DNA is TGTGCCAGCAGCCCAACGATCTCTACTCCAAAGGACTTC.

This clone was detected only a few times. The chain employs TRBV25-1 and TRBJ1-4; TRBD1 might be the D (5 bases). The CDR3 runs 14 residues. Germline V lookup: CDR1 MGHDK, CDR2 SYGVNS. V was clipped by 3 bases and J by 7 bases, with 12 bases between them. CDR3 sequence reads: CASSEGGVREKLFF. DNA for the CDR3: TGTGCCAGCAGTGAGGGGGGGGTACGTGAAAAACTGTTTTTT.

V gene TRBV7-3 combines with J gene TRBJ1-5; 7 bases map to TRBD1. The V segment lost 4 bases and the J segment 2 bases; nucleotides outside the gene matches: 14. In germline, CDR1 is SGHTA, CDR2 FQGTGA. This CDR3 region has 18 residues. This CDR3 is CASSSFTGVSSGNQPQHF. The CDR3 bases are TGTGCCAGCAGCTCCTTTACAGGGGTCTCATCTGGCAATCAGCCCCAGCATTTT.

This chain links TRBV7-3 with TRBJ2-1; D is ambiguous. Germline V gene data show CDR1 as SGHTA and CDR2 as FQGTGA. The CDR3 is 14 amino acids. V lost 4 bases and J lost 7, with 14 bases in between. The CDR3 DNA reads TGTGCCAGCAGCTCCCGCGCGTCGCAAAATGAGCAGTTCTTC. Encoded protein: CASSSRASQNEQFF.

V and J are TRBV18 and TRBJ2-7; a weak D match, TRBD1 (6 bases). Germline CDR1 is KGHSH and CDR2 is LQKENI. The V end lost 1 base, the J end lost 1 base, and 8 bases lay between the germline ends. The CDR3 length is 14 residues. The CDR3: CASSPLQGSYEQYF. The CDR3 DNA is TGTGCCAGCTCACCACTACAGGGATCCTACGAGCAGTACTTC.

This rearrangement joins TRBV9 to TRBJ2-2, with TRBD2 matching 15 bases. With V trimmed by 3 bases and J by 1 base, 7 bases remained unmatched. Germline CDR1 SGDLS, CDR2 YYNGEE. CDR3 length: 19 residues. The CDR3 loop reads CASSGTGTSGGRNTGELFF. CDR3 DNA sequence: TGTGCCAGCAGCGGAACCGGGACTAGCGGGGGGCGGAACACCGGGGAGCTGTTTTTT. The full variable domain, with the rest looked up from reference TRBV9 and TRBJ2-2, is DSGVTQTPKHLITATGQRVTLRCSPRSGDLSVYWYQQSLDQGLQFLIQYYNGEERAKGNILERFSAQQFPDLHSELNLSSLELGDSALYFCASSGTGTSGGRNTGELFFGEGSRLTVL.

A few counts support this clone. The chain combines TRBV7-2 with TRBJ2-5; the D gene is possibly TRBD1 (6 bases). CDR3 length: 15 amino acids. The germline V gene encodes CDR1 SGHTA and CDR2 FQGNSA. Trimming shortened V by 6 bases and J by 5 bases, and 19 bases separated the two germline ends. This chain's CDR3 is CASRKQGIGRETQYF. The CDR3 nucleotides are TGTGCCAGCAGGAAACAGGGTATAGGTAGGGAGACCCAGTACTTC.

This clone was counted only a few times. The rearrangement joins TRBV18 to TRBJ1-5; D gene ambiguous. The CDR3 runs to 14 residues. Germline CDR1 KGHSH, CDR2 LQKENI. V was shortened by 5 bases and J by 6 bases, with 14 bases between the two germline ends. CDR3 residues: CASSADPGGQPQHF. CDR3 coding DNA: TGTGCCAGCTCAGCAGACCCCGGAGGTCAGCCCCAGCATTTT.

V and J are TRBV27 and TRBJ2-7, with 8 bases that match TRBD1. This CDR3 is built from 13 residues. Germline CDR1 MNHEY, CDR2 SMNVEV (reference sequence). V shed 6 bases, J shed 5 bases, and the junction held 6 bases outside the gene matches. The CDR3, as DNA: TGTGCCAGCAGCTACAGGGGGAGCAACGAGCAGTACTTC. Residues: CASSYRGSNEQYF.

CDR3 nucleotide sequence: TGTGCCAGCAGTGAAAACAGGGGGCTAAAGGACACCTTC. Translated, it gives CASSENRGLKDTF. The rearrangement joins TRBV2 to TRBJ1-2; 9 nucleotides line up with TRBD1. The V and J ends lost 2 bases and 12 bases, in that order; junction bases with no gene match: 7. This CDR3 comprises 13 residues. The germline gives CDR1 SNHLY, CDR2 FYNNEI.

The CDR3 sequence is CASSRTSGGDNEQFF. The CDR3 region has the DNA TGCGCCAGCAGCCGAACTAGCGGGGGGGACAATGAGCAGTTCTTC. The chain carries TRBV4-3 and TRBJ2-1; 13 nucleotides match TRBD2. The CDR3 runs 15 residues. Unmatched junction bases numbered 2, after V lost 4 bases and J lost 5 bases. Per germline, CDR1 LGHNA and CDR2 YSLEER.

V gene TRBV5-1 combines with J gene TRBJ2-7; 12 bases map to TRBD1. The germline gives CDR1 SGHRS, CDR2 YFSETQ. The trim removed 3 bases at V and 4 bases at J, leaving 5 bases unmatched. This CDR3 region has 15 residues. CDR3 in amino acids: CASSWGTGGWYEQYF. As DNA, the CDR3 is TGCGCCAGCAGCTGGGGGACAGGGGGCTGGTACGAGCAGTACTTC.

The chain is built from TRBV19 and TRBJ1-1; D may be TRBD1 (5 bases). Per germline, CDR1 LNHDA and CDR2 SQIVND (reference sequence). The CDR3 runs to 15 residues. Trimming removed 6 bases from V and 1 base from J, with 15 bases in between. The DNA for the CDR3 is TGTGCCAGTAGGGACGGACGGGGGAGGAACACTGAAGCTTTCTTT. Protein: CASRDGRGRNTEAFF.

The chain couples TRBV7-9 to TRBJ1-1; 7 nucleotides agree with TRBD1. V was pared by 5 bases and J by 1 base, with 4 bases of the junction left unmatched. From germline, CDR1 is SEHNR and CDR2 FQNEAQ (reference sequence). The CDR3 is made up of 14 amino acids. CDR3 sequence reads: CASSPRQGNTEAFF. For the CDR3, the DNA is TGTGCCAGCAGCCCCCGACAGGGGAACACTGAAGCTTTCTTT.

This clone was seen a single time. The rearrangement uses TRBV19 and TRBJ1-2; TRBD1 might be the D (6 bases). The germline V gene encodes CDR1 LNHDA and CDR2 SQIVND (reference sequence). V lost 6 bases and J 9 bases, leaving 14 bases between the germline ends. There are 12 residues in the CDR3. The CDR3 DNA reads as TGTGCCAGTAGCCCTGGACAGCGGCGCTACACCTTC. This encodes CASSPGQRRYTF.

This clone has just a few counts. Other DNA sequences in this sample translate to the same CDR3. This chain uses TRBV28 with TRBJ1-6; 9 bases are a match to TRBD1. Germline lookup yields CDR1 MDHEN and CDR2 SYDVKM. After removal of 5 bases from V and 10 bases from J, the junction contained 6 bases not matched to a gene. CDR3 size: 14 residues. CDR3 in amino acids: CASSITGGGSPLHF. Here the CDR3 DNA reads TGTGCCAGCAGTATTACAGGGGGCGGGTCACCCCTCCACTTT.

The V gene is TRBV5-6, the J gene TRBJ2-2; D gene unclear. CDR3 length: 13 residues. The V gene's germline CDR1 is SGHDT and CDR2 YYEEEE. Trimming cost V 2 bases and J 3 bases, with 5 bases left between them. The CDR3 DNA reads TGTGCCAGCAGCTTAATGCACACCGGGGAGCTGTTTTTT. This gives the protein CASSLMHTGELFF. Combining the CDR3 with reference TRBV5-6 and TRBJ2-2 gives the whole variable domain DAGVTQSPTHLIKTRGQQVTLRCSPKSGHDTVSWYQQALGQGPQFIFQYYEEEERQRGNFPDRFSGHQFPNYSSELNVNALLLGDSALYLCASSLMHTGELFFGEGSRLTVL.

The chain joins TRBV28 to TRBJ2-7, with D tentatively TRBD1 or TRBD2 (5 bases each). The CDR3 has 14 amino acids. V was pared by 8 bases and J by 2 bases, with 16 bases between. In germline, CDR1 is MDHEN, CDR2 SYDVKM. CDR3 coding DNA: TGTGCCAGCGCTAGAGGGGTCACTCCCTACGAGCAGTACTTC. Translated: CASARGVTPYEQYF.